This TCR beta chain was recovered during a study of shared clonotypes between healthy human individuals. Study summary: Three plates were used per donor for CD4 naive, three for CD4 memory, two for CD8 naive and one for CD8 memory.

As defined, naive CD8 cells were CD45RO-negative and positively selected for CCR7, with terminally differentiated effector memory CD45RA+ cells excluded. Libraries were prepared by immunoSEQ multiplex PCR; TCRdb keeps only in-frame clonotypes and omits some of them. Counted here are roughly 890,000 clones, almost 95% occurring once; the ten biggest clones make up about 24%. The TCR originated in a man under 40 in good health. The sequencing input was naive CD8+ T cells sorted from blood.

CDR3: CASSWTSGRAPRGTDTQYF. The CDR3 DNA follows: TGTGCCAGCAGTTGGACTAGCGGGAGGGCCCCCCGAGGCACAGATACGCAGTATTTT. V usage is TRBV28 and J usage is TRBJ2-3, with 15 bases identical to TRBD2. V lost 4 bases and J lost 1; bases outside the gene matches: 9. Per the germline V gene, CDR1 is MDHEN and CDR2 is SYDVKM. The CDR3 sequence is 19 residues long.